This T cell receptor (beta chain) is drawn from a study of cytomegalovirus exposure and HLA in healthy donors (dated by TCRdb to about 2017). The study in broad terms: An earlier analysis of more than 550 of the donors reported 276 Gb of sequence data and 95 million to 120 million unique TCR beta sequences obtained from around 180 million T cells. An early release covering just under 650 HLA-typed donors comprised roughly 300 gigabases of sequencing data and 85 million to 100 million unique TCR sequences. Of the 300 to 450 genotyped donors, 80% to 90% were placed in the genetic ancestry cluster associated with self-reported Caucasian donors. The study aimed to test whether signatures of past pathogen exposure could be identified by cataloging public T cell receptors. The study profiled the T cell repertoires of around 700 subjects by immunosequencing and related them to cytomegalovirus serostatus. In addition to the first cohort of several hundred subjects, a separate validation cohort of 100 to 150 different subjects was used. To predict cytomegalovirus infection status, the study brought together high-throughput TCR immunosequencing, statistical association of individual TCRs with disease status, and machine learning. A later analysis re-examined previously published TCR beta repertoires from several hundred donors and added high-resolution HLA genotyping to investigate patterns of TCR occurrence. Rather than using new phenotypic data, the later analysis identified candidate immune exposures from TCR beta sequences and from how often those sequences occurred across donors. An earlier analysis of fewer than 750 of the donors used high-throughput TCR beta sequencing to judge whether each TCR beta V gene segment behaved as functional or pseudogenic. Donor age, sex, ethnicity and CMV serostatus were compiled together with the repertoire data. Genome-wide SNP genotypes for about 65% of the 666 donors were used in a later genetic analysis, which treated that subset as a discovery cohort. Every discovery cohort repertoire had been produced on one sequencing platform. Both class I and class II loci were covered by HLA typing, at four-digit resolution. Typing coverage varied by locus: about 620-630 donors for A, B, C, DRB1 and DQB1; more than 500 for DQA1; about 570 for DPA1; 450 to 480 for DPB1. Roughly 5 DR-DQ haplotypes were handled as single units for association and clustering because linkage in the cohort was strong. Among roughly 400 genotyped donors of the cohort, an average of around 240,000 unique TCR beta nucleotide sequences was sequenced per donor, of which about 19% were non-productive.

As to this clone: The target of this receptor is not known. Within one base of it there is no much larger clone, and no base qualities were kept.

The protocol used for the library was the immunoSEQ multiplex PCR assay. For the multiplex PCR, a mixture combining 60 forward primers for TCR Vbeta segments and 13 reverse primers for TCR Jbeta segments was used. A multiplex PCR assay on genomic DNA amplified the CDR3 region of rearranged TCR beta genes. The Illumina HiSeq System was used to sequence the amplified TCR beta libraries as 87-base-pair reads. For the original study's pipeline: A later analysis tallied 75 million to 95 million unique TCR beta chains across the 550 to 850 repertoires, and some 10 million of those chains were shared by two or more donors. Raw reads were error-corrected and collapsed into unique sequences with a nearest-neighbor algorithm that merged closely related sequences to remove PCR and sequencing errors. To assign V, D and J gene segments, CDR3 sequences were aligned to IMGT reference sequences. Each retained sequence needed at least a six-nucleotide match to both a V gene segment and a J gene segment. Rearrangements were called productive when the CDR3 lacked stop codons and stayed in frame with V and J; all others were non-productive. Following IMGT convention, CDR3 was defined as the stretch from the second conserved V-encoded cysteine up to the conserved J-encoded phenylalanine. Sequences without an unambiguous match to a single V gene segment were excluded from the earlier analysis of 587 of the donors. In an earlier analysis of several hundred of the donors, V segments were called functional above 56.7% productive rearrangements and were called segregating when the between-donor standard deviation exceeded 5%. A statistical classification framework was developed to diagnose cytomegalovirus status using the catalog of TCR beta chain sequences. A later analysis assigned V and J genes by comparing TCR nucleotide sequences with IMGT/GENE-DB human TR gene sequences. A later analysis assigned CDR3 sequences and most-parsimonious VDJ recombination scenarios with the TCRdist pipeline. In a later analysis, each TCR beta chain was defined by its CDR3 amino acid sequence together with its V-gene family, and reads without a unique V-gene family were excluded. A later analysis removed 500 to 650 highly shared, low-generation-probability nucleotide sequences to deal with suspected cross-contamination and a sequencing artifact. For each public chain, a later analysis derived a clonal expansion index from normalized ranks of inferred template counts within each repertoire. In a later analysis, generation probabilities were computed using a VDJ recombination model fitted to out-of-frame rearrangements, and the results were checked against IGoR. Hypergeometric tests were used in a later analysis to score TCR-TCR, TCR-HLA and TCR-CMV co-occurrence, with a repertoire-size bias correction applied to the TCR pairs. In a later analysis, false discovery rates were estimated by permuting HLA or CMV assignments 20 times. A later analysis grouped co-occurring TCRs with DBSCAN, adding TCRdist sequence similarity when clustering within HLA-allele-positive subsets. Repertoires with fewer than 30,000 or more than 120,000 public chains, plus five repertoires with anomalous nucleotide sharing, were excluded from co-occurrence clustering. Held by TCRdb, this immuneACCESS table contains in-frame sequences only and omits some clones. Under half of the omission traces to an unresolved V gene where checked; the cause of the rest is unknown. That table supplies the V and J calls and clone size; D and trimming were determined from the DNA. The sample has about 59,000 clones on record, under 80% of them singletons. The ten largest clones capture roughly 7.1% of the sample.

The cohort consisted of more than 650 healthy bone marrow donors. At the time of sampling, every cohort member was nominally healthy, though immune exposures that went unrecorded were likely present. The donor tested CMV seropositive and was one of the 289 seropositive cohort members. A peripheral blood sample was provided by each donor, and peripheral blood mononuclear cells were used for TCR beta sequencing. The Qiagen DNeasy Blood Extraction Kit was used to extract genomic DNA from the blood cell samples. Study-wide findings and limitations: The study listed 150 to 200 TCR beta chains as associated with cytomegalovirus. While some public TCRs were present in many individuals, most TCR sequences turned up only very rarely across donors. In vitro tests confirmed that three of the cytomegalovirus-associated TCR beta chains recognize cytomegalovirus antigens. Because the 87-base-pair reads could not distinguish some IMGT-functional V segments, including TRBV6-2 and TRBV6-3, those segments were excluded. A later genetic analysis reported fewer N-insertions in productive TCRs among donors in an Asian-associated ancestry cluster than the roughly 720-donor mean. Sequencing depth was assumed to be roughly uniform across donors in the presence/absence analyses, though that assumption may not hold. An association between a missense DCLRE1C variant and V-gene and J-gene trimming of TCR beta chains was found in a later genetic analysis and replicated in an independent cohort. In an earlier analysis of 587 of the donors, most TCR beta V segments were observed in productive rearrangements about 87% or about 30% of the time, broadly matching IMGT annotations. Cytomegalovirus status was reported to be diagnosed by the classifier with high specificity and sensitivity in both the original and validation cohorts. At a false discovery rate of 0.05, a later analysis linked 15,000 to 20,000 TCR beta sequences to specific HLA alleles. A later analysis found that TCR association rates varied across HLA loci, with DRB1 alleles showing the most associated TCRs and HLA-C alleles the fewest. Strong co-occurrence of HLA alleles, especially DR and DQ, made assigning TCR associations to individual alleles difficult. According to the authors, the approach could potentially be generalized to other disease states and immunological phenotypes. In a later analysis, several top co-occurrence clusters were reported to appear linked to parvovirus B19, influenza, CMV and Epstein-Barr virus. A further reported finding was that TCR beta sequences accurately predicted the HLA-A and HLA-B alleles for most subjects in the first cohort. A cluster of highly shared sequence variants was judged likely to represent a technical artifact of the sequencing pipeline. HLA typing was unavailable for some donors at each locus, so association tests used only the typed subset. Only TCR beta chains were sequenced in this cohort, and the absence of alpha or paired-chain data limited detectable features. CMV serostatus was the only immune exposure information available for the cohort. In a later analysis, HLA-associated TCR beta chains showed more clonal expansion and lower generation probabilities than non-associated chains that were equally common. According to a later analysis, most CMV-associated TCR beta chains appeared to be HLA-restricted, and the HLA associations seemed to be driven largely by CMV exposure. The earlier analysis of approximately 540 of the donors excluded roughly 17 rarely observed V segments, including chromosome 9 orphons, because counts were too low. Correlated functional status among segregating V segments might reflect linkage disequilibrium, but an unknown experimental factor could not be ruled out.

Including the terminal cysteine and phenylalanine, the CDR3 comprises 13 residues. CDR3 DNA is the only sequence kept; it has 39 bases, read in frame from the first base. Trimming at the junction amounts to 8 bases on V and 1 base on J, and the germline ends lie 10 bases apart. Taken from the germline V gene, the CDR1 and CDR2 loops are SGHAT and FQNNGV. This chain joins TRBV11-2 to TRBJ2-3, with TRBD2 tentatively as D gene (5 bases match). Input material: PBMCs. The sequence came from a young man in good health and CMV-seropositive. The CDR3 protein sequence reads: CASVVSGTDTQYF. The sequence in DNA is TGTGCCAGCGTAGTTAGCGGCACAGATACGCAGTATTTT.